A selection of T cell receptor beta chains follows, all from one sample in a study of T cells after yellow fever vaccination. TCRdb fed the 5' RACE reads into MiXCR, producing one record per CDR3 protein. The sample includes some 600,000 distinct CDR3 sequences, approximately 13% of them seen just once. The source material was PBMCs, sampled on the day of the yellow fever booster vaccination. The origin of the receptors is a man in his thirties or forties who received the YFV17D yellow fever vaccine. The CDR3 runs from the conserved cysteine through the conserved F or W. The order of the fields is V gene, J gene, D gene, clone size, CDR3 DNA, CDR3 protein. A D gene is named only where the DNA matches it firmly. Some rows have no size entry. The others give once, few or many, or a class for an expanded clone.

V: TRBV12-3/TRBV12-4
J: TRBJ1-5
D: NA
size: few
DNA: TGTGCCAGCAGTTTAGAACAGAGCAAGAATCAGCCCCAGCATTTT
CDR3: CASSLEQSKNQPQHF

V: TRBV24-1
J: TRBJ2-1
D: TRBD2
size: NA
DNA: TGTGCCACCAGTGATGGGACGGTTAGCGGGAGGGCCGAGTTCTTC
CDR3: CATSDGTVSGRAEFF

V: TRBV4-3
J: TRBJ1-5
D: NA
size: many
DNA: TGCGCCAGCAGCCAAGATATTGGAGACAAACAAAATAGCAATCAGCCCCAGCATTTT
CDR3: CASSQDIGDKQNSNQPQHF

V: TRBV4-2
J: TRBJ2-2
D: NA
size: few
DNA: TGTGCCAGCAGCCAACTGACAGAGAACACCGGGGAGCTGTTTTTT
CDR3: CASSQLTENTGELFF

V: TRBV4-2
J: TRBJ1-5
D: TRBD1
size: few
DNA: TGTGCCAGCAGCCAAGAGGGGACAGGACCTGGTCAGCCCCAGCATTTT
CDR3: CASSQEGTGPGQPQHF

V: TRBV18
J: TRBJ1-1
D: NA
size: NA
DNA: TGTGCCAGCTCCGCGTTGGTGGGAAATGATATGAACACTGAAGCTTTCTTT
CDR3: CASSALVGNDMNTEAFF

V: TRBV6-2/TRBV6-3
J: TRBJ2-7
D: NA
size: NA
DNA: TGTGCCAGCCAAGAACGGGAGCGCTACGAGCAGTACTTC
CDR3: CASQERERYEQYF

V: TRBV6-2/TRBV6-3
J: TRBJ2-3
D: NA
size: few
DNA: TGTGCCAGCAGTGGGGGCCGGGGGACCCCTTCGGATACGCAGTATTTT
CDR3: CASSGGRGTPSDTQYF

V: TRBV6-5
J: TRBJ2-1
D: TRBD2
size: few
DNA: TGTGCCAGCAGTTACTCGATGACTAGCGGGATGAATGAGCAGTTCTTC
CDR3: CASSYSMTSGMNEQFF

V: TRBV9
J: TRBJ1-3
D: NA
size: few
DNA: TGTGCCAGCAGCGTAGGGGCAGGGTCGGGAAACACCATATATTTT
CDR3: CASSVGAGSGNTIYF

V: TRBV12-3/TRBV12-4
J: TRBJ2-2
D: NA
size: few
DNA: TGTGCCAGCAGTTTATCGGCAGGGGCCGGGGAGCTGTTTTTT
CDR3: CASSLSAGAGELFF

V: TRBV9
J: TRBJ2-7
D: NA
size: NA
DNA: TGTGCCAGCAGCGTAGCTTCGCAGGGCTACGAGCAGTACTTC
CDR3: CASSVASQGYEQYF

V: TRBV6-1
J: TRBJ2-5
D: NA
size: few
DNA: TGTGCCAGCAGCTCTTTACACCTCGAGACCCAGTACTTC
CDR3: CASSSLHLETQYF

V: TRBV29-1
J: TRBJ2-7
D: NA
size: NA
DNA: TGCAGCGTTGCGGAGGGGCTGGGTGAGCAGTACTTC
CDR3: CSVAEGLGEQYF